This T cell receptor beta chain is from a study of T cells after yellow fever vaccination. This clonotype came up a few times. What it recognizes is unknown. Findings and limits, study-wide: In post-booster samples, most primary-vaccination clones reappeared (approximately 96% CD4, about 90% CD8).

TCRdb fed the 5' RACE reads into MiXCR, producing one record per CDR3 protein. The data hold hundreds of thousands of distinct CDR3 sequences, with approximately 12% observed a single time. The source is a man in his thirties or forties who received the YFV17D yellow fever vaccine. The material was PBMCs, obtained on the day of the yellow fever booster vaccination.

The CDR3 bases are TGTGCCAGCAGTATTAATGGGGGTAATGAAAAACTGTTTTTT. This translates into CASSINGGNEKLFF. The V call is TRBV12-3 or TRBV12-4, the J call TRBJ1-4; D is possibly TRBD1 (5 bases). The CDR3 is 14 amino acids. The V end lost 5 bases, the J end lost 4 bases, and 11 bases lay between the germline ends.